The 18 T cell receptor beta chains in this list originate from one sample, sequenced in a study of blood T cell repertoires in COVID-19. The assay was immunoSEQ multiplex PCR, and TCRdb's table has in-frame clones only and misses some. The table includes 200,000 to 300,000 clones, 82% detected once. The sample comprised peripheral blood. Every receptor here comes from a woman aged 60-75 years with active or convalescent COVID-19.

The V and J genes are TRBV7-2 and TRBJ2-4; 9 bases agree with TRBD2. The length of the CDR3 is 18 residues. Germline V gene sequence: CDR1 SGHTA, CDR2 FQGNSA. Trimming removed 4 bases from V and 7 bases from J; junction bases left unmatched: 17. CDR3 sequence reads: CASSSPSRGGGARNIQYF. The CDR3 coding sequence is TGTGCCAGCAGCTCCCCGTCTCGCGGCGGGGGGGCTCGTAACATTCAGTACTTC.

J is TRBJ1-5 and V is TRBV18; D is possibly TRBD1 (6 bases). CDR3 length: 16 residues. Trimming cost V 4 bases and J 3 bases, with 16 bases left between them. Germline-derived CDR1 and CDR2 are KGHSH and LQKENI. CDR3 DNA: TGTGCCAGCTCACTATCCGGGACACCCAACAATCAGCCCCAGCATTTT. This translates into CASSLSGTPNNQPQHF.

The gene calls are TRBV19 and TRBJ1-2; 7 positions agree with TRBD1. Unmatched junction bases numbered 3, after V lost 3 bases and J lost 2 bases. The CDR3 runs to 14 residues. From germline, CDR1 is LNHDA and CDR2 SQIVND (reference sequence). The CDR3 coding sequence is TGTGCCAGTAGTATTCAACAGGGGAACTATGGCTACACCTTC. Translation: CASSIQQGNYGYTF. The variable domain in full, completed from reference TRBV19 and TRBJ1-2, reads DGGITQSPKYLFRKEGQNVTLSCEQNLNHDAMYWYRQDPGQGLRLIYYSQIVNDFQKGDIAEGYSVSREKKESFPLTVTSAQKNPTAFYLCASSIQQGNYGYTFGSGTRLTVV.

The chain joins TRBV2 to TRBJ1-5; D gene unclear. Deletions cut 6 bases from V and 2 bases from J, with 14 bases between. Per germline, CDR1 SNHLY and CDR2 FYNNEI. This CDR3 spans 15 amino acids. The CDR3 region has the DNA TGTGCCAGCAGCCTTGCCGGGGTAGGCAATCAGCCCCAGCATTTT. The encoded protein is CASSLAGVGNQPQHF.

Comment on this clone: This sample includes further DNA sequences coding for the same CDR3. The chain is built from TRBV7-9 and TRBJ1-1; tentatively, D is TRBD1 (5 bases). Germline CDR1 and CDR2: SEHNR and FQNEAQ (reference sequence). This CDR3 region has 15 residues. V gave up 5 bases and J gave up 0 bases, with 13 bases separating them. CDR3 in DNA: TGTGCCAGCAGCCACCCTGGAGGGGTGAACACTGAAGCTTTCTTT. Translation gives CASSHPGGVNTEAFF.

The V call is TRBV28, the J call TRBJ1-5, with D maybe TRBD1 (5 bases). The CDR3 is 12 residues long. V lost 3 bases, J lost 6 bases, and 6 bases lay in between. Germline-derived CDR1 and CDR2 are MDHEN and SYDVKM. CDR3 sequence: CASSLQGQPQHF. CDR3 coding DNA: TGTGCCAGCAGTTTGCAGGGTCAGCCCCAGCATTTT.

This sequence joins TRBV19 and TRBJ2-7; 7 nucleotides match TRBD1. Germline V gene lookup returns CDR1 LNHDA and CDR2 SQIVND (reference sequence). The CDR3 consists of 15 residues. With 1 base clipped from V and 2 bases from J, the junction kept 5 bases outside the gene matches. CDR3 residues: CASSIGQGTPYEQYF. The CDR3 bases are TGTGCCAGTAGTATAGGACAGGGAACTCCCTACGAGCAGTACTTC.

The chain links TRBV10-3 to TRBJ1-1, with D possibly being TRBD1 (6 bases). The CDR3 extends over 14 amino acids. From germline, CDR1 is ENHRY and CDR2 SYGVKD. V was shortened by 8 bases and J by 0 bases, with 13 bases between the two germline ends. Here the CDR3 reads CAIAETGLNTEAFF. The CDR3 bases are TGTGCCATCGCCGAAACAGGGCTGAACACTGAAGCTTTCTTT.

This chain links TRBV4-1 with TRBJ1-5; D gene unclear. V lost 3 bases, J lost 4 bases, and 4 bases lay in between. In germline, CDR1 is MGHRA, CDR2 YSYEKL. The CDR3 runs to 12 residues. CDR3 coding DNA: TGCGCCAGCAGCCACCTTAATCAGCCCCAGCATTTT. This sequence encodes CASSHLNQPQHF.

This clone was seen only once. This chain connects TRBV18 to TRBJ2-3; TRBD1 agrees at 9 bases. Germline V gene sequence: CDR1 KGHSH, CDR2 LQKENI. This CDR3 contains 15 residues. The V and J ends lost 5 bases and 2 bases, in that order; junction bases with no gene match: 5. The CDR3, as DNA: TGTGCCAGCTCAGGGACAGGGCATCCCACAGATACGCAGTATTTT. Residues: CASSGTGHPTDTQYF. The whole variable domain, remainder taken from reference TRBV18 and TRBJ2-3, is NAGVMQNPRHLVRRRGQEARLRCSPMKGHSHVYWYRQLPEEGLKFMVYLQKENIIDESGMPKERFSAEFPKEGPSILRIQQVVRGDSAAYFCASSGTGHPTDTQYFGPGTRLTVL.

This clone was detected once. J is TRBJ1-5 and V is TRBV30; D might be TRBD1 (6 bases). Trimming cost V 1 base and J 3 bases, with 10 bases left between them. Germline V CDR1 and CDR2: GTSNPN, SVGIG (reference sequence). This CDR3 has 14 residues. CDR3 sequence reads: CAWSDGQPNQPQHF. CDR3 DNA sequence: TGTGCCTGGAGTGACGGACAGCCCAATCAGCCCCAGCATTTT.

The chain is built from TRBV7-9 and TRBJ2-1; 9 bases are a match to TRBD2. Germline loops: CDR1 SEHNR, CDR2 FQNEAQ (reference sequence). V lost 2 bases, J lost 8 bases, and 1 base stayed unmatched. CDR3 length: 13 amino acids. Written as DNA, the CDR3 is TGTGCCAGCAGCTTACAGCGGGGGGATGAGCAGTTCTTC. Protein: CASSLQRGDEQFF.

The count of this clone is one. At one of its ends the junction is not consistent with the germline gene, which may arise from a read error. V usage is TRBV7-7 and J usage is TRBJ1-5, with D perhaps TRBD1 (5 bases). Germline V lookup: CDR1 SSHAT, CDR2 FNYEAQ (reference sequence). CDR3 length: 16 residues. This CDR3 reads CASINKDSHSNQPQHF. CDR3 bases: TGTGCTAGCATCAACAAAGACAGCCATAGCAATCAGCCCCAGCATTTT. Together with reference TRBV7-7 and TRBJ1-5, the CDR3 gives the full variable domain: GAGVSQSPRYKVTKRGQDVTLRCDPISSHATLYWYQQALGQGPEFLTYFNYEAQPDKSGLPSDRFSAERPEGSISTLTIQRTEQRDSAMYRCASINKDSHSNQPQHFGDGTRLSIL.

This chain uses TRBV5-4 with TRBJ1-2, with D uncertain. The V and J ends lost 8 bases and 2 bases respectively, with 10 bases between them. The CDR3 has 12 residues. The germline gives CDR1 SGHNT, CDR2 YYREEE (reference sequence). The CDR3 spells CASTDWNYGYTF. The CDR3 bases are TGTGCCAGTACAGATTGGAACTATGGCTACACCTTC.

The chain links TRBV6-6 to TRBJ1-6, with 8 positions matching TRBD1. Germline-derived CDR1 and CDR2 are MNHNY and SVGAGI (reference sequence). The CDR3 is 18 amino acids. The junction had 18 bases not matched to a gene; V was cut back by 5 bases and J by 9 bases. The CDR3 DNA follows: TGTGCCAGCAGTCCCGGGACAGGTCCCGCTTGGCCCTTTTCACCCCTCCACTTT. Protein product: CASSPGTGPAWPFSPLHF.

The chain uses TRBV3-1 (or the pseudogene TRBV3-2) and TRBJ1-2; a weak D match, TRBD1 (6 bases). From germline, CDR1 is LGHDT and CDR2 YNNKEL (reference sequence). Trimming pared 0 bases from V and 4 bases from J, leaving 15 bases between. The CDR3 runs 16 residues. The CDR3 sequence is CASSQEGATGGYGYTF. The CDR3 bases are TGTGCCAGCAGCCAAGAGGGAGCGACAGGCGGCTATGGCTACACCTTC.

The rearrangement links TRBV6-5 to TRBJ2-6; no definite D call. The ends were cut back, 10 bases at V and 0 bases at J, with 7 bases in the middle. This CDR3 spans 13 amino acids. Germline assignment: CDR1 MNHEY and CDR2 SVGAGI. The CDR3 region is CATVSSGANVLTF. The CDR3 bases are TGTGCCACAGTCAGCTCTGGGGCCAACGTCCTGACTTTC.

The gene calls are TRBV4-3 and TRBJ2-3; 8 positions match TRBD2. Trimming at V came to 1 base and at J to 7 bases, leaving 4 bases not matched to a gene. Germline V lookup: CDR1 LGHNA, CDR2 YSLEER. This CDR3 has 14 amino acids. The CDR3 loop reads CASSQVERGHTQYF. The CDR3 nucleotides read TGCGCCAGCAGCCAAGTAGAGCGGGGGCATACGCAGTATTTT.